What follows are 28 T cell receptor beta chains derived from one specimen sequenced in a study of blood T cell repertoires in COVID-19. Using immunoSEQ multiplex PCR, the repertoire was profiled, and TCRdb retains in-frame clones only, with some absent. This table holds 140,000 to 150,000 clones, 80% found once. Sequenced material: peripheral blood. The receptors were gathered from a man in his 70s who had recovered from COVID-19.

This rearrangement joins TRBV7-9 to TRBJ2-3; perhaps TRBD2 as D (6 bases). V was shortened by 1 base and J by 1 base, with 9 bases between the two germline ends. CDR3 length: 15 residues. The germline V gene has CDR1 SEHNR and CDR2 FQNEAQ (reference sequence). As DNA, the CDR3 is TGTGCCAGCAGCTTAGGGCGGGGAGGCACAGATACGCAGTATTTT. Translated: CASSLGRGGTDTQYF. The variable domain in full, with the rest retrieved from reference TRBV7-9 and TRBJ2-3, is DTGVSQNPRHKITKRGQNVTFRCDPISEHNRLYWYRQTLGQGPEFLTYFQNEAQLEKSRLLSDRFSAERPKGSFSTLEIQRTEQGDSAMYLCASSLGRGGTDTQYFGPGTRLTVL.

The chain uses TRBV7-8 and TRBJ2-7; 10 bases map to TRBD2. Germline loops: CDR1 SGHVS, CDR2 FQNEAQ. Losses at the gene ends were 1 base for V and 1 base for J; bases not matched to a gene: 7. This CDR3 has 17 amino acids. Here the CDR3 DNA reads TGTGCCAGCAGCTTAGTGGCTAGCGGGAGCCTGTCCTACGAGCAGTACTTC. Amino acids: CASSLVASGSLSYEQYF.

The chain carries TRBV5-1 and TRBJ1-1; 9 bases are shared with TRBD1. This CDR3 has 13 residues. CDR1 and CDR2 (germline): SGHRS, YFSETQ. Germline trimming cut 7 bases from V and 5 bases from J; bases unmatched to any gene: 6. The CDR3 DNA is TGCGCCAGCGGGACAGGGCTTGCGACTGAAGCTTTCTTT. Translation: CASGTGLATEAFF.

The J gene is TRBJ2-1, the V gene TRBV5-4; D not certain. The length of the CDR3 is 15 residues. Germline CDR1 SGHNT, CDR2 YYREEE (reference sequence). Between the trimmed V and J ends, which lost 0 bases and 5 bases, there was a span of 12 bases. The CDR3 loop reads CASSLERSLDNEQFF. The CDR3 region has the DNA TGTGCCAGCAGCTTGGAACGTAGCTTAGACAATGAGCAGTTCTTC.

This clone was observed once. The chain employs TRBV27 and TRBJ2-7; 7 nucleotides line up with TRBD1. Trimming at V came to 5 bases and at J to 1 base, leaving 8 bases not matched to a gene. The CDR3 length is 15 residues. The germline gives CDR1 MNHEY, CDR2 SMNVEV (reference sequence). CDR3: CASSPRQGISYEQYF. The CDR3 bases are TGTGCCAGCAGTCCCCGACAGGGTATTTCCTACGAGCAGTACTTC.

The CDR3 spells CAWSPGSWGPNSPLHF. Written as DNA, the CDR3 is TGTGCCTGGAGTCCTGGGAGCTGGGGTCCTAATTCACCCCTCCACTTT. V usage is TRBV30 and J usage is TRBJ1-6; D uncertain. Trimming pared 2 bases from V and 6 bases from J, leaving 17 bases between. Germline CDR1 is GTSNPN and CDR2 is SVGIG (reference sequence). The CDR3 totals 16 residues.

In DNA, the CDR3 is TGTGCCAGCATGTCGGGAGCAGATACGCAGTATTTT. Its protein product is CASMSGADTQYF. The chain is built from TRBV6-5 and TRBJ2-3; perhaps TRBD2 as D (6 bases). V dropped 7 bases and J dropped 4 bases, with 9 bases sitting between them. This CDR3 is 12 amino acids long. Germline-derived CDR1 and CDR2 are MNHEY and SVGAGI.

CDR3 sequence: CASSLTGGGTGGNEQYF. DNA of the CDR3: TGTGCCAGCAGCCTCACAGGGGGAGGGACAGGGGGCAACGAGCAGTACTTC. V and J are TRBV3-1 (or the pseudogene TRBV3-2) and TRBJ2-7; TRBD1 matches 12 bases. This CDR3 has 17 amino acids. The V gene end was trimmed by 4 bases and the J gene end by 5 bases; junction bases not matched to a gene: 12. Germline V gene lookup returns CDR1 LGHDT and CDR2 YNNKEL (reference sequence).

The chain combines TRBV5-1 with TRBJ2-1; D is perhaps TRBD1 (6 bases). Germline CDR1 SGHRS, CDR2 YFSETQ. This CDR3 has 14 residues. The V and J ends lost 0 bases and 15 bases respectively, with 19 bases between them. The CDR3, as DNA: TGCGCCAGCAGCTTGGCGGCCGACGACAGGCGGCGGTTCTTC. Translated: CASSLAADDRRRFF.

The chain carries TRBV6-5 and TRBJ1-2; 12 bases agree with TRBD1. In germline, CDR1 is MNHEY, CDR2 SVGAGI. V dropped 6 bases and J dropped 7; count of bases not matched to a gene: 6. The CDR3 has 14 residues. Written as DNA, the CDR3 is TGTGCCAGCAGAACCGGGACAGGGGGCAGTGGCTACACCTTC. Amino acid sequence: CASRTGTGGSGYTF.

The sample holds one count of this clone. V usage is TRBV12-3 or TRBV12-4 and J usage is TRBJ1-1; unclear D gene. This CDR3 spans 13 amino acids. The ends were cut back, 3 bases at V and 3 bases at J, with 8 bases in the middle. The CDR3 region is CASSLRWDTEAFF. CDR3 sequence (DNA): TGTGCCAGCAGTTTGCGGTGGGACACTGAAGCTTTCTTT.

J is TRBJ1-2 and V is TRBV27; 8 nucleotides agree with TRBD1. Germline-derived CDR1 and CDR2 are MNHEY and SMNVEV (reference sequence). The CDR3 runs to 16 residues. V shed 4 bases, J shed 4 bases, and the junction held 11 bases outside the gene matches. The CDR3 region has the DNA TGTGCCAGCAGTTCCCAGGGGGCATCGTTAAGCTATGGCTACACCTTC. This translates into CASSSQGASLSYGYTF.

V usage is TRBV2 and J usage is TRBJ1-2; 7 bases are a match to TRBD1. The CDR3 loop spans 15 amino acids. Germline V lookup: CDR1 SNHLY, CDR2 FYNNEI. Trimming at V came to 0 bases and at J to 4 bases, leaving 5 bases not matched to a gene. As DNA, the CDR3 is TGTGCCAGCAGTGAAGCGGGTAGGGGGCCCTATGGCTACACCTTC. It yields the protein CASSEAGRGPYGYTF. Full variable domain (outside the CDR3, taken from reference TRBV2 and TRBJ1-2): EPEVTQTPSHQVTQMGQEVILRCVPISNHLYFYWYRQILGQKVEFLVSFYNNEISEKSEIFDDQFSVERPDGSNFTLKIRSTKLEDSAMYFCASSEAGRGPYGYTFGSGTRLTVV.

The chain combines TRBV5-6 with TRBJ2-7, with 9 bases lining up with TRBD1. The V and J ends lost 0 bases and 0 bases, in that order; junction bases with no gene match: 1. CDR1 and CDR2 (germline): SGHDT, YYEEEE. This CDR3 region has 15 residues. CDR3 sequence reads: CASSLVGQGSYEQYF. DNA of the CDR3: TGTGCCAGCAGCTTGGTGGGACAGGGCTCCTACGAGCAGTACTTC.

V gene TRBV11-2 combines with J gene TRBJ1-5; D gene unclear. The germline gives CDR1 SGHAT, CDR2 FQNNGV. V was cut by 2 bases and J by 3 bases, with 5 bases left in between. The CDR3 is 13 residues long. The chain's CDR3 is CASSLTDNQPQHF. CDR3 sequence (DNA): TGTGCCAGCAGCTTAACTGACAATCAGCCCCAGCATTTT.

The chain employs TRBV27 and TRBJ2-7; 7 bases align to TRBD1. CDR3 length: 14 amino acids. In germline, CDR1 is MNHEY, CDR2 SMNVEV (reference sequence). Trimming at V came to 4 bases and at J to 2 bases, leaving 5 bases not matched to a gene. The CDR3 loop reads CASSSTTGTYEQYF. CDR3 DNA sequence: TGTGCCAGCAGTTCGACGACAGGGACCTACGAGCAGTACTTC.

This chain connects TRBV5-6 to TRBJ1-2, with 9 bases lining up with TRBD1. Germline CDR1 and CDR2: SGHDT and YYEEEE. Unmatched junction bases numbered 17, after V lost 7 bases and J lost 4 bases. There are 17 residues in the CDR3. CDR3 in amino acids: CASFILRLGQGSYGYTF. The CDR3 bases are TGTGCCAGCTTCATACTACGGTTGGGACAGGGAAGCTATGGCTACACCTTC.

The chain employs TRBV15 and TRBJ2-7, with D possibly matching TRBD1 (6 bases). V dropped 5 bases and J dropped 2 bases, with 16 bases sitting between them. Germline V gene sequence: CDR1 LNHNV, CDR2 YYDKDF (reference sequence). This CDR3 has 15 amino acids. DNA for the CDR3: TGTGCCACCAGCGAGAGGGACATGATAACCTACGAGCAGTACTTC. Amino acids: CATSERDMITYEQYF. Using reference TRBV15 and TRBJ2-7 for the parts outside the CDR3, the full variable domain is DAMVIQNPRYQVTQFGKPVTLSCSQTLNHNVMYWYQQKSSQAPKLLFHYYDKDFNNEADTPDNFQSRRPNTSFCFLDIRSPGLGDTAMYLCATSERDMITYEQYFGPGTRLTVT.

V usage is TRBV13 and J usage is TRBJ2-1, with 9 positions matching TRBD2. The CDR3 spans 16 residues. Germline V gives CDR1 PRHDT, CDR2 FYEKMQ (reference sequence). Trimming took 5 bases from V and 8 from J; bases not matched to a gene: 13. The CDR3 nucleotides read TGTGCCAGCAGCCAACCTCGGCGGGAGGGGACCGATGAGCAGTTCTTC. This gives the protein CASSQPRREGTDEQFF. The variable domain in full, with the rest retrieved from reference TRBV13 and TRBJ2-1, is AAGVIQSPRHLIKEKRETATLKCYPIPRHDTVYWYQQGPGQDPQFLISFYEKMQSDKGSIPDRFSAQQFSDYHSELNMSSLELGDSALYFCASSQPRREGTDEQFFGPGTRLTVL.

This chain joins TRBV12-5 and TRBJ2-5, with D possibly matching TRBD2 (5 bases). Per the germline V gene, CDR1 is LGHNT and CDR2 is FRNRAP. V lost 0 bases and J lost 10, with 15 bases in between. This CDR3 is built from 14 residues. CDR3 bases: TGTGCTAGTGGTTTGGTACTAGGTGGAGGAGACCAGTACTTC. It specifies CASGLVLGGGDQYF.

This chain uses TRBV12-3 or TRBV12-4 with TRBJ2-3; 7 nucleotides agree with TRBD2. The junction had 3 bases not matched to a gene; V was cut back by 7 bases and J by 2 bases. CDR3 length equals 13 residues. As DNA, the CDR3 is TGTGCCAGCAAGCGGGACTCCACAGATACGCAGTATTTT. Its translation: CASKRDSTDTQYF.

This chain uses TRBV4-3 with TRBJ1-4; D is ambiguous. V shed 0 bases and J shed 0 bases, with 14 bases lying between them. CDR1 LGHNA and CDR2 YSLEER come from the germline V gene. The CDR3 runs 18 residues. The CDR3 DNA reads TGCGCCAGCAGCCAAGATGGGAGGACCGAGGCAACTAATGAAAAACTGTTTTTT. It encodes CASSQDGRTEATNEKLFF.

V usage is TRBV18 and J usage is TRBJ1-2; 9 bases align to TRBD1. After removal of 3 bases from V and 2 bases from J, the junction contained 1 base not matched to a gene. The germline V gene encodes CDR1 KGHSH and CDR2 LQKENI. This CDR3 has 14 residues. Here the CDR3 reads CASSPTGGNYGYTF. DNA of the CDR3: TGTGCCAGCTCACCTACAGGGGGCAACTATGGCTACACCTTC.

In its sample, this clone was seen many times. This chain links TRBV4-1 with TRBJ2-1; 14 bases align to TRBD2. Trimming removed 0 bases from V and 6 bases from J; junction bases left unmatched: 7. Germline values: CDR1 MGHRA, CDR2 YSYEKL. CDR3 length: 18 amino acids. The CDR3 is CASSQEGQTSGRVNEQFF. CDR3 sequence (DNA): TGCGCCAGCAGCCAAGAGGGTCAGACTAGCGGGAGGGTCAATGAGCAGTTCTTC.

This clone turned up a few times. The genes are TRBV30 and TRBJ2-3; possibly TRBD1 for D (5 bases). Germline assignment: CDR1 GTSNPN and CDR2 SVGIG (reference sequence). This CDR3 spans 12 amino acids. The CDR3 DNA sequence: TGTGCTAAGACAGAGATGCCAGATACGCAGTATTTT. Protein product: CAKTEMPDTQYF.

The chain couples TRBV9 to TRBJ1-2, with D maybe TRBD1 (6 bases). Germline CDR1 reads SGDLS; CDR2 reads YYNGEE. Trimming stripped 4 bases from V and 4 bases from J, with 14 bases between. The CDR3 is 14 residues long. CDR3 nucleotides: TGTGCCAGCAGCTCACGGACAGACACCTATGGCTACACCTTC. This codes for CASSSRTDTYGYTF.

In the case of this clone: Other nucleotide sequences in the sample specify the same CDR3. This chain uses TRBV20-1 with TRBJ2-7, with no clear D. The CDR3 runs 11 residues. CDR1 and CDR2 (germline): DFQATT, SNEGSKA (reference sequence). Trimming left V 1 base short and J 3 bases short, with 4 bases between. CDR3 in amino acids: CSARVSYEQYF. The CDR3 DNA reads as TGCAGTGCTAGAGTCAGCTACGAGCAGTACTTC.

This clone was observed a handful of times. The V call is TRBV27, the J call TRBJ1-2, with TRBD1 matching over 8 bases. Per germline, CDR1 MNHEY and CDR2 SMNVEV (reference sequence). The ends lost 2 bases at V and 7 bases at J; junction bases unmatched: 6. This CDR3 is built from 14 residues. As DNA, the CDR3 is TGTGCCAGCAGTTTACTCGGACAGGGAGGTGGCTACACCTTC. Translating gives CASSLLGQGGGYTF.